The 30 T cell receptor beta chains below were found in one sample sequenced in a study of CD8+ T cells in alopecia areata (dated by TCRdb to about 2018). Receptor libraries were prepared by the immunoSEQ multiplex PCR assay. RNA was extracted from all samples and reverse transcribed into cDNA, which served as template for TCR sequencing. Sourced from immuneACCESS, this table was stored by TCRdb with only in-frame sequences that have V and J called. A share of the clones is absent; for the studies checked, an unresolved V gene accounts for under half, and the remainder has no known explanation. Across this sample there are about 210,000 clones, with approximately 67% seen only once. Jointly, the top ten make up around 1.3% of the sample. The treatment or condition label here, explained by the study, means: oral pan-JAK inhibitor, 5-10 mg twice daily. The sequenced sample was CD4+ T cells sorted from blood, obtained around week 44, from a patient treated with tofacitinib. The receptor set was obtained from a human donor with alopecia areata.

The gene calls are TRBV9 and TRBJ1-5, with D uncertain. This CDR3 has 13 residues. Germline V gene data show CDR1 as SGDLS and CDR2 as YYNGEE. V was clipped by 3 bases and J by 5 bases, with 9 bases between them. The CDR3 is CASSAAPDQPQHF. CDR3 DNA sequence: TGTGCCAGCAGCGCGGCACCAGATCAGCCCCAGCATTTT.

A single count supports this clone. V usage is TRBV7-9 and J usage is TRBJ2-2; D ambiguous. With 2 bases removed from V and 3 bases from J, the gap between germline ends came to 1 base. The CDR3 extends over 12 amino acids. In germline, CDR1 is SEHNR, CDR2 FQNEAQ (reference sequence). The CDR3 region is CASSLHTGELFF. DNA of the CDR3: TGTGCCAGCAGCTTACACACCGGGGAGCTGTTTTTT.

This clone was detected only once. The chain is built from TRBV29-1 and TRBJ1-1; D is uncertain. Trimming stripped 5 bases from V and 1 base from J, with 11 bases between. The germline V gene encodes CDR1 SQVTM and CDR2 ANQGSEA. This CDR3 is 13 amino acids long. The CDR3 region is CSVFLGTNTEAFF. CDR3 nucleotide sequence: TGCAGCGTTTTTTTGGGCACGAACACTGAAGCTTTCTTT.

CDR3 region: CASSQDILPGPEYF. The CDR3, as DNA: TGCGCCAGCAGCCAAGATATCCTTCCGGGCCCCGAGTATTTT. V usage is TRBV4-3 and J usage is TRBJ2-3; the D is unclear. Per the germline V gene, CDR1 is LGHNA and CDR2 is YSLEER. The CDR3 has 14 residues. V lost 0 bases and J 13 bases, leaving 17 bases between the germline ends.

DNA for the CDR3: TGTGCCACCTCATGGGGGAGCAGGGGTTCCAATTCACCCCTCCACTTT. Its translation is CATSWGSRGSNSPLHF. This chain connects TRBV30 to TRBJ1-6, with a possible D match to TRBD1 (6 bases). The CDR3 extends over 16 amino acids. Between the trimmed V and J ends, which lost 8 bases and 7 bases, there was a span of 24 bases. CDR1 is GTSNPN, CDR2 SVGIG, per germline (reference sequence).

This clone was seen a single time. This chain uses TRBV5-4 with TRBJ2-1, with TRBD1 matching 8 bases. CDR1 is SGHNT and CDR2 is YYREEE in the germline V gene (reference sequence). The CDR3 spans 13 residues. The trim removed 4 bases at V and 9 bases at J, leaving 6 bases unmatched. CDR3 bases: TGTGCCAGCAGCCGGGACAGGTTCATTGAGCAGTTCTTC. Translation: CASSRDRFIEQFF.

The genes are TRBV7-2 and TRBJ1-2, with D hard to call. V was clipped by 2 bases and J by 8 bases, with 9 bases between them. Germline V gene sequence: CDR1 SGHTA, CDR2 FQGNSA. There are 12 residues in the CDR3. The CDR3 nucleotides are TGTGCCAGCAGCTTAATGCCGGACGGCTACACCTTC. It specifies CASSLMPDGYTF.

The rearrangement joins TRBV30 to TRBJ1-5, with 9 bases lining up with TRBD1. Germline V gene sequence: CDR1 GTSNPN, CDR2 SVGIG (reference sequence). J gave up 1 base and V 7 bases, and 5 bases lay outside the gene matches. This CDR3 spans 14 amino acids. The CDR3 region is CASGTGLSNQPQHF. Written as DNA, the CDR3 is TGTGCCTCCGGGACAGGGTTGAGCAATCAGCCCCAGCATTTT.

This clone was observed a few times. The chain combines TRBV4-2 with TRBJ2-3; D gene ambiguous. The CDR3 is 14 residues long. CDR1 is LGHNA and CDR2 is YNFKEQ in the germline V gene. V was trimmed by 0 bases and J by 0 bases, leaving 4 bases between them. The CDR3 sequence is CASSQDASTDTQYF. The DNA for the CDR3 is TGTGCCAGCAGCCAAGATGCTAGCACAGATACGCAGTATTTT.

The V gene is TRBV7-2, the J gene TRBJ2-7; TRBD1 matches 8 bases. CDR3 length: 14 residues. V was pared by 2 bases and J by 4 bases, with 4 bases of the junction left unmatched. Germline values: CDR1 SGHTA, CDR2 FQGNSA. CDR3 protein: CASSLRQGWYEQYF. The CDR3, as DNA: TGTGCCAGCAGCTTACGACAGGGGTGGTACGAGCAGTACTTC.

V is TRBV4-3 and J is TRBJ2-7, with D unresolved. Germline V gene lookup returns CDR1 LGHNA and CDR2 YSLEER. The CDR3 contains 15 residues. The V end was cut by 1 base, the J end by 3 bases, with 13 bases between. This chain's CDR3 is CASSQARQAIYEQYF. Written as DNA, the CDR3 is TGCGCCAGCAGCCAAGCCCGACAAGCTATCTACGAGCAGTACTTC.

The rearrangement links TRBV30 to TRBJ1-2; 9 nucleotides agree with TRBD1. In germline, CDR1 is GTSNPN, CDR2 SVGIG (reference sequence). J gave up 3 bases and V 3 bases, and 2 bases lay outside the gene matches. The CDR3 length is 13 residues. The CDR3 loop reads CAWSDRGDYGYTF. CDR3 DNA: TGTGCCTGGAGCGACAGGGGGGACTATGGCTACACCTTC.

This clone has just a few counts. J is TRBJ2-1 and V is TRBV12-5, with TRBD2 matching over 10 bases. CDR3 length equals 14 residues. V was pared by 6 bases and J by 10 bases, with 9 bases of the junction left unmatched. Looked up from germline, CDR1 is LGHNT and CDR2 is FRNRAP. Here the CDR3 reads CASGFSGGPREQFF. In DNA, the CDR3 is TGTGCTAGTGGCTTTAGCGGGGGGCCCCGCGAGCAGTTCTTC.

CDR3 protein: CAWSWGNGELFF. Written as DNA, the CDR3 is TGTGCCTGGAGTTGGGGAAACGGGGAGCTGTTTTTT. V usage is TRBV30 and J usage is TRBJ2-2; the D is unclear. Looked up from germline, CDR1 is GTSNPN and CDR2 is SVGIG (reference sequence). The CDR3 length is 12 residues. V was trimmed by 2 bases and J by 7 bases, leaving 8 bases between them.

The table lists this clone with a few counts. The rearrangement links TRBV7-2 to TRBJ1-5; the D gene is possibly TRBD1 (6 bases). Trimming shortened V by 3 bases and J by 7 bases, and 16 bases separated the two germline ends. Germline loops: CDR1 SGHTA, CDR2 FQGNSA. This CDR3 has 15 amino acids. The CDR3 loop is CASSFAGQLTQPQHF. The CDR3 DNA reads as TGTGCCAGCAGCTTTGCCGGACAGCTTACACAGCCCCAGCATTTT.

The rearrangement links TRBV28 to TRBJ2-7; TRBD1 or TRBD2 may be the D gene (5 bases each). V shed 5 bases and J shed 3 bases, with 11 bases lying between them. The CDR3 covers 13 residues. Germline V gene lookup returns CDR1 MDHEN and CDR2 SYDVKM. CDR3 DNA sequence: TGTGCCAGCAGTGCCGGGACCAACTACGAGCAGTACTTC. This codes for CASSAGTNYEQYF. The entire variable domain, with the rest obtained from reference TRBV28 and TRBJ2-7, is as follows: DVKVTQSSRYLVKRTGEKVFLECVQDMDHENMFWYRQDPGLGLRLIYFSYDVKMKEKGDIPEGYSVSREKKERFSLILESASTNQTSMYLCASSAGTNYEQYFGPGTRLTVT.

This clone was picked up a small number of times. The chain has TRBV27 and TRBJ2-5; TRBD2 is a possible D gene (5 bases). CDR1 MNHEY and CDR2 SMNVEV come from the germline V gene (reference sequence). V lost 6 bases and J 1 base, leaving 9 bases between the germline ends. The CDR3 is 13 residues long. The CDR3 sequence is CASRRRPQETQYF. As DNA, the CDR3 is TGTGCCAGCAGAAGGAGGCCCCAAGAGACCCAGTACTTC.

The CDR3 protein is CASSLRSPGQGSYEQYF. CDR3 DNA sequence: TGTGCCAGCAGCCTACGAAGCCCGGGACAGGGTTCCTACGAGCAGTACTTC. The rearrangement links TRBV7-6 to TRBJ2-7; 9 bases align to TRBD1. CDR1 is SGHVS and CDR2 is FNYEAQ in the germline V gene. V trimming: 5 bases; J trimming: 1 base; junction bases outside the gene matches: 12. The CDR3 contains 17 residues.

The V gene is TRBV14, the J gene TRBJ2-3, with D perhaps given as TRBD1 or TRBD2 (6 bases each). The CDR3 has 16 residues. The V gene lost 1 base and the J gene lost 4 bases, with 15 bases spanning the gap. Germline V gives CDR1 SGHDN, CDR2 FVKESK. The CDR3 reads CASSQVPGAVADTQYF. The CDR3 DNA sequence: TGTGCCAGCAGCCAAGTTCCGGGGGCAGTGGCAGATACGCAGTATTTT. The whole variable domain, remainder taken from reference TRBV14 and TRBJ2-3, is EAGVTQFPSHSVIEKGQTVTLRCDPISGHDNLYWYRRVMGKEIKFLLHFVKESKQDESGMPNNRFLAERTGGTYSTLKVQPAELEDSGVYFCASSQVPGAVADTQYFGPGTRLTVL.

V gene TRBV2 combines with J gene TRBJ1-1; D is unresolved. CDR1 and CDR2 from the germline V gene are SNHLY and FYNNEI. The ends were cut back, 5 bases at V and 7 bases at J, with 14 bases in the middle. There are 13 residues in the CDR3. In DNA form, the CDR3 reads TGTGCCAGCAGTCTGTCCCTTATGAGTGAAGCTTTCTTT. As protein: CASSLSLMSEAFF.

The chain carries TRBV29-1 and TRBJ2-3, with D unclear. This CDR3 spans 12 amino acids. Germline lookup yields CDR1 SQVTM and CDR2 ANQGSEA. Trimming pared 4 bases from V and 6 bases from J, leaving 11 bases between. CDR3 region: CSVVLGSDTQYF. The CDR3 DNA reads TGCAGCGTTGTACTCGGGTCGGATACGCAGTATTTT.

CDR3 nucleotide sequence: TGCGCCAGCAGCTTGGGGCTGACACGAACTGCCGGGGAGCTGTTTTTT. Its protein is CASSLGLTRTAGELFF. This chain joins TRBV5-1 and TRBJ2-2; D not certain. The CDR3 loop spans 16 amino acids. Trimming took 0 bases from V and 6 from J, leaving 15 bases between them. Germline CDR1 SGHRS, CDR2 YFSETQ. Supplemented by reference TRBV5-1 and TRBJ2-2, the full variable domain reads KAGVTQTPRYLIKTRGQQVTLSCSPISGHRSVSWYQQTPGQGLQFLFEYFSETQRNKGNFPGRFSGRQFSNSRSEMNVSTLELGDSALYLCASSLGLTRTAGELFFGEGSRLTVL.

This clone was recorded only once. CDR3 residues: CASCSGGDADTQYF. In DNA form, the CDR3 reads TGTGCCTCGTGTAGCGGGGGTGATGCAGATACGCAGTATTTT. This rearrangement joins TRBV30 to TRBJ2-3, with 9 bases fitting TRBD2. This CDR3 region has 14 residues. The V and J ends lost 7 bases and 4 bases, in that order; junction bases with no gene match: 9. Germline CDR1 is GTSNPN and CDR2 is SVGIG (reference sequence).

The chain couples TRBV6-1 to TRBJ2-5; D ambiguous. The DNA matches TRBJ2-7 better at its end, which makes the J call doubtful. The germline V gene encodes CDR1 MNHNS and CDR2 SASEGT. The CDR3 consists of 10 residues. CDR3 region: CASSDYEQYF. In DNA form, the CDR3 reads TGTGCCAGCAGTGACTACGAGCAGTACTTC.

The V and J genes are TRBV11-2 and TRBJ2-3, with unresolved D. The V end was cut by 5 bases, the J end by 6 bases, with 6 bases between. CDR3 length equals 11 residues. Per germline, CDR1 SGHAT and CDR2 FQNNGV. The DNA of the CDR3 is TGTGCCAGCAGCCCCCTGGATACGCAGTATTTT. This codes for CASSPLDTQYF.

The V call is TRBV7-2, the J call TRBJ1-6; D gene uncertain. The length of the CDR3 is 16 residues. Germline assignment: CDR1 SGHTA and CDR2 FQGNSA. Trimming pared 3 bases from V and 5 bases from J, leaving 14 bases between. As DNA, the CDR3 is TGTGCCAGCAGCTTGGACCTAGCTTTTGATAATTCACCCCTCCACTTT. It encodes CASSLDLAFDNSPLHF.

The rearrangement uses TRBV15 and TRBJ2-2; D remains unclear. Germline values: CDR1 LNHNV, CDR2 YYDKDF (reference sequence). CDR3 size: 12 residues. V lost 1 base, J lost 6 bases, and 3 bases lay in between. The CDR3 nucleotides read TGTGCCACCAGCAGAGTTCCCGGGGAGCTGTTTTTT. Protein sequence: CATSRVPGELFF.

A few counts support this clone. The chain uses TRBV11-3 and TRBJ2-7; D may correspond to TRBD1 or TRBD2 (7 bases each). The CDR3 spans 15 residues. The germline V and J ends were trimmed by 1 base and 2 bases, with 12 bases remaining between them. Per the germline V gene, CDR1 is SGHNT and CDR2 is YENEEA. CDR3 residues: CASSLGQGGAYEQYF. CDR3 in DNA: TGTGCCAGCAGCTTAGGACAGGGAGGGGCCTACGAGCAGTACTTC.

This chain links TRBV10-3 with TRBJ2-7; D may be TRBD2 (6 bases). V was pared by 11 bases and J by 2 bases, with 19 bases between. Germline V gene data show CDR1 as ENHRY and CDR2 as SYGVKD. The CDR3 has 14 residues. CDR3 sequence (DNA): TGTGCCTCAAGCGGGTCGAATACCCCCTACGAGCAGTACTTC. It translates to CASSGSNTPYEQYF.

V is TRBV11-3 and J is TRBJ1-2; TRBD1 might be the D (6 bases). V was trimmed by 5 bases and J by 4 bases, leaving 11 bases between them. The CDR3 runs to 13 residues. Germline CDR1 is SGHNT and CDR2 is YENEEA. CDR3 in DNA: TGTGCCAGCAGCCAGGGACAAAGCTATGGCTACACCTTC. Residues: CASSQGQSYGYTF.